This T cell receptor (beta chain) was found in a study of blood T cell repertoires in COVID-19. Across the whole study: PBMCs, B-cell-depleted T cells, or T cells were the source of the cDNA or gDNA that made up the material.

This clone was found once. V lost 4 bases and J lost 7, with 16 bases in between. CDR1 is LGHDT and CDR2 is YNNKEL in the germline V gene (reference sequence). The CDR3 sequence is 14 residues long. TCRdb's copy holds only in-frame clones and misses some; the assay was immunoSEQ multiplex PCR. The data hold 140,000 to 150,000 clones, with around four fifths observed a single time. Donors in Cohort 3 who had recovered were those with two negative PCRs, healthcare professional clearance, or resolution of their symptoms. The sample taken for sequencing was PBMCs or T cells enriched from blood (not recorded which). The chain combines TRBV3-1 (or the pseudogene TRBV3-2) with TRBJ2-5; weak D call: TRBD1 (6 bases). This sequence originates from a woman aged 40 to 50 who had recovered from COVID-19. CDR3 sequence (DNA): TGTGCCAGCAGCCCAGTTGCAGGGGATATGACCCAGTACTTC. This translates into CASSPVAGDMTQYF.